The clone carrying this T cell receptor beta chain was counted a few times. The germline CDR1 and CDR2 sequences are DFQATT and SNEGSKA (reference sequence). Trimming cost V 0 bases and J 0 bases, with 8 bases left between them. There are 15 residues in the CDR3. The sample originates from a study of identical twins. The cDNA had a unique molecular identifier and a template-switch universal primer site. MiXCR was run by TCRdb on the 5' RACE reads, yielding one entry per CDR3 protein. The sample consists of about 920,000 distinct CDR3 sequences, 10% to 15% of them appearing once. These data are also associated with another study on yellow fever vaccine responses in identical twins.

The clonotype originates from a woman younger than 35 in good health. The V and J genes are TRBV20-1 and TRBJ1-4; D ambiguous. Sequenced sample: PBMCs. The CDR3 sequence is CSARDARATNEKLFF. CDR3 nucleotide sequence: TGCAGTGCTAGAGATGCCCGTGCAACTAATGAAAAACTGTTTTTT.